This T cell receptor (beta chain) was identified in a study of shared clonotypes between healthy human individuals. TCRdb's table, derived via immunoSEQ multiplex PCR, lists solely in-frame clones and lacks some. The data contain 500,000 to 650,000 clones, around 76% of them singletons. For genomic DNA, unsorted samples relied on roughly 100 million PBMCs. Trimming cost V 3 bases and J 8 bases, with 14 bases left between them. There are 14 residues in the CDR3. Germline lookup yields CDR1 KGHSH and CDR2 LQKENI. The chain joins TRBV18 to TRBJ2-1; possible D gene TRBD2, 6 bases. This TCR derives from a woman in her 40s in good health. Some clones in this sample may be carry-over from other donors' samples. The sample was PBMCs. The CDR3 DNA is TGTGCCAGCTCACCGATCAGTGGGGAGGATGAGCAGTTCTTC. Translating gives CASSPISGEDEQFF.